The sequence of this TCR beta chain was determined in a study of CD8 T cells in ankylosing spondylitis. TCRdb reanalysed the 5' RACE reads using MiXCR and keeps one entry per CDR3 protein. The data contain 250,000 or so distinct CDR3 sequences, 8% to 11% of them singletons. Whole-study results and caveats: CD8+ cells made up the disease-linked clones, which were relatively rare in peripheral blood. Reactive arthritis synovial fluid and blood previously showed some of these motif variants. Significant enrichment of disease-linked clones was reported in matched ankylosing spondylitis synovial fluid. Seemingly distinctive of ankylosing spondylitis blood was a TCR beta motif formed by eight highly homologous variants.

Concerning this clonotype itself: Its antigen remains unidentified.

CDR3 length: 15 amino acids. The V end lost 5 bases, the J end lost 5 bases, and 16 bases lay between the germline ends. Per germline, CDR1 SGHVS and CDR2 FNYEAQ. This TCR was recovered from a male donor with ankylosing spondylitis or in good health (not recorded which). The source material was blood, either unsorted or a sorted T cell fraction (not recorded which). The J gene is TRBJ2-1, the V gene TRBV7-6; D perhaps matches TRBD2 (5 bases). The CDR3 nucleotides are TGTGCCAGCAGCCCATCCGGACTGGGCCACAATGAGCAGTTCTTC. This encodes CASSPSGLGHNEQFF.